Detailed here is one T cell receptor beta chain. Its antigen has not been determined. No per-base quality is available; no much larger clone lies one base away. TCRbeta CDR3 regions were amplified from genomic DNA by means of the immunoSEQ Assay, a bias-controlled multiplex PCR. Concerning the study's data processing: The number of nucleated cells in each sample was estimated by amplification of reference gene primers within the assay. To quantify the absolute abundance of each unique TCRbeta CDR3 rearrangement, sequence reads were collapsed and filtered. For each sample, productive Simpson clonality was calculated as the square root of Simpson's diversity index over productive rearrangements. Drawn from immuneACCESS, this table holds only the in-frame rearrangements with V and J called that TCRdb kept. Clones are partly lost; checked studies trace under half to an unresolved V gene and leave the rest unexplained. V, J and clone size are taken as reported in that table, and D and trimming were inferred from the DNA itself. Across this sample there are 150,000 to 200,000 clones, with about 85% seen only once. Around 24% of the sample rests with the top ten.

These data come from a study of blood T cell repertoires in COVID-19 (dated by TCRdb to the early 2020s). Study-level background: Recovered participants in ImmuneRACE Cohort 3 were defined as having two consecutive negative NP/OP PCR tests, clearance from a healthcare professional, or resolution of symptoms. Samples covering the acute and convalescent phases of COVID-19 were provided by collaborators in the United States, Italy and Spain. The prospective study material was composed of cDNA or gDNA derived from T cells, B-cell-depleted T cells, or PBMCs. Deeply sampled blood TCRbeta repertoires from subjects exposed to, actively infected with, or recovered from COVID-19 were included in the dataset. The repertoires were made available in a free public database intended to serve as a resource for research on the immune response to SARS-CoV-2. Samples were obtained from the ongoing ImmuneRACE study (first 160 participants) and from over 1,000 subjects provided by 6 global collaborators. A de-identified subject ID, COVID-19 status, age in years and sex were almost always included in the sample metadata. Where available, HLA class I and class II types were taken from metadata supplied by the sample provider and were not determined by assay-based typing.

Study-wide findings and limitations: The amount of clinical and demographic metadata varied by source and participant and was provided uncurated.

Participants in the prospective study were aged roughly 18 to 90 years, lived in 24 United States geographic areas, and enrolled through a virtual design. To assign participants to cohorts, the prospective study relied on clinical history that participants themselves reported in a screening survey and a study questionnaire. Mobile phlebotomists in the prospective study collected whole blood, serum and a nasopharyngeal or oropharyngeal swab from every participant. Participants in the prospective study had the option to provide additional blood draws and questionnaires over a roughly 2-month period. Before DNA extraction, blood samples from the prospective study were shipped at room temperature or frozen. The sequence came from a woman in her thirties or forties in a cohort exposed to, infected with or recovered from COVID-19 (not recorded which). The sample comprised PBMCs or T cells enriched from blood (not recorded which).

The DNA reads as follows: TGTGCCAGCAGCTTAACGACAGGAGAAAAGAATGAAAAACTGTTTTTT. The resulting protein is CASSLTTGEKNEKLFF. The sequence joins TRBV11-2 to TRBJ1-4; perhaps TRBD1 is the D gene, with 6 bases matching. The germline V gene specifies SGHAT as CDR1 and FQNNGV as CDR2. The CDR3 runs 16 residues from the cysteine to the phenylalanine. The read is trimmed to its CDR3 DNA, 48 bases read in frame from base 1. At the junction V is shortened by 2 bases and J by 5 bases, with 15 bases in between.